This T cell receptor beta chain stems from a study of cytomegalovirus exposure and HLA in healthy donors. Study summary: Ancestry clustering placed around four fifths of some 400 genotyped donors in the Caucasian-associated cluster. Study-level results: Equally common other TCR beta chains were less clonally expanded than HLA-associated ones, a later analysis found.

With 60 Vbeta and 13 Jbeta primers, the PCR was carried out. Libraries were prepared by immunoSEQ multiplex PCR; TCRdb keeps only in-frame clonotypes and omits some of them. This sample has roughly 120,000 clones; under 70% occur once, and the top ten carry roughly 8.3%. Concerning this clone itself: The antigen is not known.

The CDR3 totals 15 residues. Looked up from germline, CDR1 is SEHNR and CDR2 is FQNEAQ (reference sequence). V was pared by 5 bases and J by 4 bases, with 15 bases between. This TCR was recovered from a man between 18 and 35 years old in good health and CMV-seropositive. Sequences were obtained from PBMCs. The rearrangement links TRBV7-9 to TRBJ2-1; D perhaps matches TRBD1 (6 bases). The CDR3 nucleotides read TGTGCCAGCAGCCCCTATAGGGGGACGTACAATGAGCAGTTCTTC. Amino acid sequence: CASSPYRGTYNEQFF.